The rows below give T cell receptor beta chains drawn from one sample of a study of T-cell memory formation after mild COVID-19. One entry per CDR3 protein results from TCRdb running MiXCR on the 5' RACE reads. The sample carries some 88,000 distinct CDR3 sequences, 25% recorded once. Source material: PBMCs or a T cell subset sorted from them (not recorded which). The receptors were gathered from a young man who had mild COVID-19 (a few samples of this study predate the infection). Cell type and time point are not known. Both conserved end residues are part of each CDR3. The order of the fields is J gene, D gene, V gene, clone size, CDR3 protein, CDR3 DNA. A D gene is named only where the DNA matches it firmly. Size is stated for part of the rows, as once, few or many counts, or as a class when the clone is expanded.

J: TRBJ1-2; D: .; V: TRBV3-1; size: few; CDR3: CASSQVSAGLHYGYTF; DNA: TGTGCCAGCAGCCAAGTGTCCGCAGGCCTCCACTATGGCTACACCTTC
J: TRBJ1-6; D: .; V: TRBV12-3/TRBV12-4; size: .; CDR3: CASSFQNSPLHF; DNA: TGTGCCAGCAGTTTCCAGAATTCACCCCTCCACTTT
J: TRBJ2-4; D: .; V: TRBV27; size: .; CDR3: CASGRGWENIQYF; DNA: TGTGCCAGCGGGCGAGGTTGGGAAAACATTCAGTACTTC
J: TRBJ2-1; D: TRBD2; V: TRBV7-2; size: .; CDR3: CASSLRRGAGDEQFF; DNA: TGTGCCAGCAGCTTAAGGCGGGGGGCGGGCGATGAGCAGTTCTTC
J: TRBJ1-2; D: TRBD1; V: TRBV4-2; size: .; CDR3: CASSQVQQGAGYGYTF; DNA: TGTGCCAGCAGCCAAGTACAACAGGGGGCAGGCTATGGCTACACCTTC
J: TRBJ2-5; D: .; V: TRBV12-3/TRBV12-4; size: .; CDR3: CASSFRGETETQYF; DNA: TGTGCCAGCAGTTTTCGGGGCGAAACAGAGACCCAGTACTTC
J: TRBJ1-3; D: TRBD1; V: TRBV7-9; size: few; CDR3: CASSSSTGAGNTIYF; DNA: TGTGCCAGCAGCTCTTCGACAGGGGCTGGAAACACCATATATTTT
J: TRBJ1-1; D: TRBD1; V: TRBV7-9; size: few; CDR3: CASSPRDRNTEAFF; DNA: TGTGCCAGCAGCCCTAGGGACAGGAACACTGAAGCTTTCTTT
J: TRBJ2-2; D: TRBD2; V: TRBV6-5; size: .; CDR3: CASSSPSGGHTGELFF; DNA: TGTGCCAGCAGCTCACCAAGCGGGGGCCACACCGGGGAGCTGTTTTTT
J: TRBJ2-3; D: .; V: TRBV27; size: .; CDR3: CASSPARGSQYF; DNA: TGTGCCAGCAGTCCCGCCCGGGGGTCGCAGTATTTT
J: TRBJ1-1; D: TRBD1; V: TRBV27; size: .; CDR3: CASSQGVVTEAFF; DNA: TGTGCCAGCTCACAGGGGGTGGTCACTGAAGCTTTCTTT
J: TRBJ1-1; D: TRBD1; V: TRBV6-1; size: .; CDR3: CASSAHRGENTEAFF; DNA: TGTGCCAGCAGTGCCCACAGGGGGGAGAACACTGAAGCTTTCTTT
J: TRBJ2-5; D: TRBD2; V: TRBV10-2; size: .; CDR3: CASSEAGLAGVETQYF; DNA: TGCGCCAGCAGTGAGGCGGGACTAGCGGGGGTGGAGACCCAGTACTTC
J: TRBJ1-1; D: .; V: TRBV12-3/TRBV12-4; size: .; CDR3: CASSPRLNTEAFF; DNA: TGTGCCAGCAGTCCGCGGCTGAACACTGAAGCTTTCTTT
J: TRBJ2-5; D: .; V: TRBV29-1; size: few; CDR3: CSVDTSQETQYF; DNA: TGCAGCGTTGATACATCGCAAGAGACCCAGTACTTC
J: TRBJ2-5; D: TRBD1; V: TRBV27; size: few; CDR3: CASSGLGSQGPETQYF; DNA: TGTGCCAGCAGTGGTCTGGGGTCACAGGGGCCGGAGACCCAGTACTTC
J: TRBJ2-1; D: .; V: TRBV28; size: .; CDR3: CASVSPSSYNEQFF; DNA: TGTGCCAGCGTTTCGCCTAGCTCCTACAATGAGCAGTTCTTC
J: TRBJ1-1; D: TRBD1; V: TRBV4-1; size: .; CDR3: CASSQGTGSATEAFF; DNA: TGCGCCAGCAGCCAGGGGACAGGGAGTGCCACTGAAGCTTTCTTT
J: TRBJ2-3; D: TRBD2; V: TRBV6-2/TRBV6-3; size: many; CDR3: CASSRPPGGGADTQYF; DNA: TGTGCCAGCAGTCGACCCCCGGGCGGGGGGGCAGATACGCAGTATTTT
J: TRBJ1-2; D: TRBD1; V: TRBV6-2/TRBV6-3; size: few; CDR3: CASSYSLGQGHYGYTF; DNA: TGTGCCAGCAGTTACTCCCTCGGACAGGGGCATTATGGCTACACCTTC
J: TRBJ2-3; D: .; V: TRBV12-3/TRBV12-4; size: many; CDR3: CASSSGSTDTQYF; DNA: TGTGCCAGCAGTTCTGGGAGCACAGATACGCAGTATTTT
J: TRBJ2-1; D: TRBD2; V: TRBV27; size: .; CDR3: CASSGWASGEGEQFF; DNA: TGTGCCAGCAGTGGGTGGGCTAGCGGGGAAGGTGAGCAGTTCTTC
J: TRBJ2-1; D: .; V: TRBV4-3; size: .; CDR3: CASSQDNYNEQFF; DNA: TGCGCCAGCAGCCAGGACAATTACAATGAGCAGTTCTTC
J: TRBJ2-7; D: TRBD2; V: TRBV6-2/TRBV6-3; size: .; CDR3: CASSYSSTSGIYEQYF; DNA: TGTGCCAGCAGTTACTCGTCTACTAGCGGGATTTACGAGCAGTACTTC
J: TRBJ2-2; D: .; V: TRBV5-1; size: few; CDR3: CASTRDTGELFF; DNA: TGCGCCAGCACCAGGGACACCGGGGAGCTGTTTTTT
J: TRBJ2-7; D: .; V: TRBV4-1; size: .; CDR3: CASSKQGPPSFEQYF; DNA: TGCGCCAGCAGCAAGCAGGGGCCCCCCTCCTTCGAGCAGTACTTC
J: TRBJ2-7; D: .; V: TRBV12-3/TRBV12-4; size: few; CDR3: CASSLGGGYEQYF; DNA: TGTGCCAGCAGTTTAGGAGGGGGATACGAGCAGTACTTC
J: TRBJ1-1; D: .; V: TRBV30; size: once; CDR3: CAFGREGAEAFF; DNA: TGTGCCTTCGGACGGGAAGGTGCTGAAGCTTTCTTT
J: TRBJ2-5; D: .; V: TRBV7-2; size: few; CDR3: CASSLALVQETQYF; DNA: TGTGCCAGCAGCTTAGCTCTAGTCCAAGAGACCCAGTACTTC
J: TRBJ2-3; D: TRBD2; V: TRBV2; size: few; CDR3: CASKETSGVADTQYF; DNA: TGTGCCAGCAAAGAGACTAGCGGGGTTGCAGATACGCAGTATTTT
J: TRBJ2-5; D: TRBD2; V: TRBV5-1; size: .; CDR3: CASGVAGQETQYF; DNA: TGCGCCAGCGGCGTAGCGGGGCAAGAGACCCAGTACTTC
J: TRBJ1-2; D: .; V: TRBV29-1; size: .; CDR3: CSVEFFTGPYGYTF; DNA: TGCAGCGTTGAATTCTTCACAGGGCCCTATGGCTACACCTTC
J: TRBJ1-1; D: .; V: TRBV4-1; size: few; CDR3: CASSRGLGAGNTEAFF; DNA: TGCGCCAGCAGCCGGGGCCTAGGGGCGGGAAACACTGAAGCTTTCTTT
J: TRBJ2-5; D: TRBD2; V: TRBV11-2; size: .; CDR3: CASSFHAPRGLVETQYF; DNA: TGTGCCAGCAGCTTCCACGCCCCCCGGGGACTAGTGGAGACCCAGTACTTC
J: TRBJ1-2; D: .; V: TRBV23-1; size: few; CDR3: CASSQSGPEDSLYGYTF; DNA: TGCGCCAGCAGTCAATCGGGGCCGGAGGACAGCCTCTATGGCTACACCTTC
J: TRBJ2-1; D: .; V: TRBV5-5; size: few; CDR3: CASSLGLGSYNEQFF; DNA: TGTGCCAGCAGCTTAGGTCTTGGCTCCTACAATGAGCAGTTCTTC
J: TRBJ2-5; D: TRBD2; V: TRBV7-7; size: once; CDR3: CASSREAGGPVETQYF; DNA: TGTGCTAGCAGCCGCGAAGCGGGGGGGCCCGTAGAGACCCAGTACTTC
J: TRBJ2-7; D: .; V: TRBV21-1; size: .; CDR3: CASSKLVRTGSYEQYF; DNA: TGTGCCAGCAGCAAACTTGTCCGGACGGGAAGCTACGAGCAGTACTTC
J: TRBJ2-2; D: TRBD1; V: TRBV6-5; size: .; CDR3: CASSLFRGHTGELFF; DNA: TGTGCCAGCAGTTTATTCAGGGGGCATACCGGGGAGCTGTTTTTT
J: TRBJ2-3; D: TRBD2; V: TRBV6-2/TRBV6-3; size: many; CDR3: CASSSKEAGESTDTQYF; DNA: TGTGCCAGCAGTTCTAAGGAGGCGGGGGAGAGCACAGATACGCAGTATTTT